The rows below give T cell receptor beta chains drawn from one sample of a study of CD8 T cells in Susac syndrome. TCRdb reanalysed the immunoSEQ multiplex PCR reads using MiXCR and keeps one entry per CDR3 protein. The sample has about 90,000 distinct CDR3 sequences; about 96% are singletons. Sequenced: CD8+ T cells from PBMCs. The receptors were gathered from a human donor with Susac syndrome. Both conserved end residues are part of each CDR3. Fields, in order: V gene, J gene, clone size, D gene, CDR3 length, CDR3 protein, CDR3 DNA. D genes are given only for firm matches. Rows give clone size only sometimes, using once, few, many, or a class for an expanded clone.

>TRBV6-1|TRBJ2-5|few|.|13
CASSQGGRETQYF
TGTGCCAGCAGCCAAGGGGGGCGGGAGACCCAGTACTTC
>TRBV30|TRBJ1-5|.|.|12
CAWSVHGQPQHF
TGTGCCTGGAGTGTACACGGCCAGCCCCAGCATTTT
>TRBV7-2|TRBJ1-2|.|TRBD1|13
CASGGTGGYGYTF
TGTGCCAGCGGGGGGACAGGGGGCTATGGCTACACCTTC
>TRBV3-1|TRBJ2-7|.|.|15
CASSRSELSSYEQYF
TGTGCCAGCAGCCGATCGGAACTTAGCTCCTACGAGCAGTACTTC
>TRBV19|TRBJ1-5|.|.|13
CASSPRTVQPQHF
TGTGCCAGTAGTCCGCGGACAGTACAGCCCCAGCATTTT
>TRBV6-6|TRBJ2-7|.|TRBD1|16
CASSYSNGTGALGQYF
TGTGCCAGCAGTTACTCTAACGGGACAGGGGCCTTAGGGCAGTACTTC
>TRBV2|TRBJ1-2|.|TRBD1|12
CANRDRVFGYTF
TGTGCCAACAGAGACAGGGTATTTGGCTACACCTTC
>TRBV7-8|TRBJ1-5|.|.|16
CASSLVEGNSNQPQHF
TGTGCCAGCAGCTTAGTGGAGGGGAATAGCAATCAGCCCCAGCATTTT
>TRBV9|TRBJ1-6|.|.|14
CASSVGDVNSPLHF
TGTGCCAGCAGCGTAGGGGACGTAAATTCACCCCTCCACTTT
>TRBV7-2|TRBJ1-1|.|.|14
CASSLGTLNTEAFF
TGTGCCAGCAGCTTAGGGACATTGAACACTGAAGCTTTCTTT
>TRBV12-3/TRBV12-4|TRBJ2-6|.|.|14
CASGTFSGANVLTF
TGTGCCAGCGGGACCTTCTCTGGGGCCAACGTCCTGACTTTC
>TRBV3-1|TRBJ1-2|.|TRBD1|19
CASSHHNPSGTGINYGYTF
TGTGCCAGCAGCCATCACAATCCTTCCGGGACAGGGATAAACTATGGCTACACCTTC
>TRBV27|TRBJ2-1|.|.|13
CASSSDVGNEQFF
TGTGCCAGCAGTTCGGACGTCGGCAATGAGCAGTTCTTC
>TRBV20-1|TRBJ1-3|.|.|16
CSARDRGRGRGNTIYF
TGCAGTGCTAGAGATCGGGGCAGGGGTAGGGGAAACACCATATATTTT
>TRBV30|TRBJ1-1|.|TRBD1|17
CAWSVRGRGVRYTEAFF
TGTGCCTGGAGTGTACGTGGCAGGGGGGTGAGGTACACTGAAGCTTTCTTT
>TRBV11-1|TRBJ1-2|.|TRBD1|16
CASSDQRRGRGYGYTF
TGTGCCAGCAGCGACCAGCGCAGGGGGCGCGGCTATGGCTACACCTTC
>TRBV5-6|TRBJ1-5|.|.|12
CASSFSNQPQHF
TGTGCCAGCAGCTTTAGCAATCAGCCCCAGCATTTT
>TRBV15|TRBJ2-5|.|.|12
CATSRVAETQYF
TGTGCCACCAGCAGAGTGGCAGAGACCCAGTACTTC
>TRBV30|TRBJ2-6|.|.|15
CAWSNEGTGANVLTF
TGTGCCTGGAGTAACGAGGGGACCGGGGCCAACGTCCTGACTTTC
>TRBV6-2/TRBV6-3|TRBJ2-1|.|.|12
CASSATRDFQFF
TGTGCCAGCAGCGCAACCCGGGACTTTCAGTTCTTC
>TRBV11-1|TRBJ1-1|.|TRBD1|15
CASSLTGTGATEAFF
TGTGCCAGCAGCTTAACCGGGACAGGGGCCACTGAAGCTTTCTTT
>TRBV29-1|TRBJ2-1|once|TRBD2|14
CGSQSGDSYNEQFF
TGCGGGTCCCAAAGCGGGGATTCCTACAATGAGCAGTTCTTC
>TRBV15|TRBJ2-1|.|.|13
CATSRAIWDEQFF
TGTGCCACCAGCAGGGCTATTTGGGATGAGCAGTTCTTC
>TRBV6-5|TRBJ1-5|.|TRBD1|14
CATRDGTGDQPQHF
TGTGCCACCAGGGACGGGACAGGGGACCAGCCCCAGCATTTT
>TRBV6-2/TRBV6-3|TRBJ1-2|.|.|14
CASSFMGENYGYTF
TGTGCCAGCAGCTTCATGGGAGAGAACTATGGCTACACCTTC
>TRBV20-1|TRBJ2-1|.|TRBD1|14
CSVITGDPYNEQFF
TGCAGTGTAATAACAGGGGACCCCTACAATGAGCAGTTCTTC
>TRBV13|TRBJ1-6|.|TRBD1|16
CASSPRQGNYNSPLHF
TGTGCCAGCAGCCCCCGACAGGGAAATTATAATTCACCCCTCCACTTT
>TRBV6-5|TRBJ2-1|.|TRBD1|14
CASSSGQGSNEQFF
TGTGCCAGCAGTTCGGGACAGGGGTCTAATGAGCAGTTCTTC
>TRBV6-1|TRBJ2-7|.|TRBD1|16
CASSEVFTGGNYEQYF
TGTGCCAGCAGTGAGGTGTTTACAGGGGGAAACTACGAGCAGTACTTC
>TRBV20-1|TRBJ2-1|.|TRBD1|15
CSAPAGTGAHNEQFF
TGCAGTGCTCCCGCCGGGACAGGGGCCCACAATGAGCAGTTCTTC
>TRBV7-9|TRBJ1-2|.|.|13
CASSLASGNGYTF
TGTGCCAGCAGCTTAGCGTCAGGGAACGGCTACACCTTC
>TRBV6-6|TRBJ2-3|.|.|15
CASSARELESNTQYF
TGTGCCAGCAGTGCTCGGGAACTAGAGTCAAATACGCAGTATTTT
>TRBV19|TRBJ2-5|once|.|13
CASSIDRFETQYF
TGTGCCAGTAGTATTGACAGGTTCGAGACCCAGTACTTC
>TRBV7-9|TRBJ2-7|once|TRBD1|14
CASSTRQGAPEQYF
TGTGCCAGCAGCACACGACAGGGGGCTCCCGAGCAGTACTTC
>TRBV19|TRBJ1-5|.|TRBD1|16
CASRKGTVTINQPQHF
TGTGCCAGTCGCAAGGGGACAGTTACTATTAATCAGCCCCAGCATTTT
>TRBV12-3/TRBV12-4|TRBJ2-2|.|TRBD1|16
CASSLAVGQGAGELFF
TGTGCCAGCAGTCTAGCCGTGGGACAGGGGGCCGGGGAGCTGTTTTTT
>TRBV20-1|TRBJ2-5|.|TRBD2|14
CSARVAGGRETQYF
TGCAGTGCTAGAGTTGCGGGGGGGCGGGAGACCCAGTACTTC
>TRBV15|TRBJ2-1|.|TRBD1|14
CATSRGQGYNEQFF
TGTGCCACCAGCAGAGGACAGGGCTACAATGAGCAGTTCTTC
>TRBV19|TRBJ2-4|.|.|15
CASSRARAEGNIQYF
TGTGCCAGTAGTAGGGCGCGGGCCGAAGGAAACATTCAGTACTTC
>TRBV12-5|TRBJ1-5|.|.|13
CATAGGVEEPQHF
TGTGCCACTGCTGGGGGGGTGGAGGAGCCCCAGCATTTT
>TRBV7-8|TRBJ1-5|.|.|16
CASSQTGRGDNQPQHF
TGTGCCAGCAGCCAAACTGGACGGGGGGACAATCAGCCCCAGCATTTT
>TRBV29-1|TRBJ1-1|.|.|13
CSVLGTPGTEAFF
TGCAGCGTTCTGGGGACCCCAGGGACTGAAGCTTTCTTT
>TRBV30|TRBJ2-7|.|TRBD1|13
CAWSPTGLGEQYF
TGTGCCTGGAGTCCGACAGGGTTGGGGGAGCAGTACTTC
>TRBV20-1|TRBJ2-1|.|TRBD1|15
CSARTGGAGYNEQFF
TGCAGTGCTAGAACAGGGGGCGCAGGCTACAATGAGCAGTTCTTC
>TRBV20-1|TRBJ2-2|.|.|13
CSAKTSNTGELFF
TGCAGTGCTAAGACTTCGAACACCGGGGAGCTGTTTTTT
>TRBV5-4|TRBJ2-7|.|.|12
CASSPQGGEQYF
TGTGCCAGCAGCCCCCAGGGGGGGGAGCAGTACTTC
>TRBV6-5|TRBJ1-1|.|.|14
CASSYSSPQPEAFF
TGTGCCAGCAGTTACTCTAGCCCGCAGCCTGAAGCTTTCTTT
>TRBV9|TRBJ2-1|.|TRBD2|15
CASSDRGGSYNEQFF
TGTGCCAGCAGCGATCGCGGGGGCTCCTACAATGAGCAGTTCTTC
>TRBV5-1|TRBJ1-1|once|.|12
CASSLGQSDGFF
TGCGCCAGCAGCCTAGGACAGTCGGACGGTTTCTTT
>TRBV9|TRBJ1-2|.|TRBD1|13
CASSVSGGNGYTF
TGTGCCAGCAGCGTATCAGGGGGGAACGGCTACACCTTC
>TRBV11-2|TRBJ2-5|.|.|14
CASGGVRDQETQYF
TGTGCCAGCGGCGGTGTCAGGGACCAAGAGACCCAGTACTTC
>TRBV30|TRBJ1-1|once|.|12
CAWSSMNTEAFF
TGTGCCTGGAGTTCAATGAACACTGAAGCTTTCTTT